The 2 T cell receptor beta chains presented below share a single source sample, sequenced in a study of identical twins (dated by TCRdb to about 2016). The library was generated by 5' RACE. The sequencer was an Illumina HiSeq 2000. TCRdb reprocessed the public reads (quality trimming at Q25 with fastp, clone calling with MiXCR) and kept in-frame beta chains. Duplicate CDR3 protein sequences are folded into a single record with the most common DNA and genes. This sample has hundreds of thousands of distinct CDR3 sequences in its table, and about 7% of those were observed once. The ten biggest clones cover approximately 1.5% of the sample. The same sample was also studied in work on yellow fever vaccine responses in identical twins.

Sequenced material: PBMCs. The source of these receptors is a woman between 18 and 29 years old in good health.

This clonotype was recorded many times. This chain links TRBV12-3 or TRBV12-4 with TRBJ2-7, with D perhaps TRBD1 (6 bases). The CDR3 spans 14 residues. V was clipped by 6 bases and J by 0 bases, with 12 bases between them. CDR3 bases: TGTGCCAGCAGCCCGGGACATGGCTCCTACGAGCAGTACGTC. Protein product: CASSPGHGSYEQYV.

In the case of this clonotype: A clone one base away is much larger, so this may be a read error. The chain carries TRBV20-1 and TRBJ1-5; TRBD1 might be the D (5 bases). Germline CDR1 is DFQATT and CDR2 is SNEGSKA (reference sequence). The length of the CDR3 is 15 residues. The CDR3 loop reads CCARDPGGKDQPQHF. CDR3 sequence (DNA): TGCTGTGCTAGAGACCCGGGGGGGAAGGACCAGCCCCAGCATTTT.